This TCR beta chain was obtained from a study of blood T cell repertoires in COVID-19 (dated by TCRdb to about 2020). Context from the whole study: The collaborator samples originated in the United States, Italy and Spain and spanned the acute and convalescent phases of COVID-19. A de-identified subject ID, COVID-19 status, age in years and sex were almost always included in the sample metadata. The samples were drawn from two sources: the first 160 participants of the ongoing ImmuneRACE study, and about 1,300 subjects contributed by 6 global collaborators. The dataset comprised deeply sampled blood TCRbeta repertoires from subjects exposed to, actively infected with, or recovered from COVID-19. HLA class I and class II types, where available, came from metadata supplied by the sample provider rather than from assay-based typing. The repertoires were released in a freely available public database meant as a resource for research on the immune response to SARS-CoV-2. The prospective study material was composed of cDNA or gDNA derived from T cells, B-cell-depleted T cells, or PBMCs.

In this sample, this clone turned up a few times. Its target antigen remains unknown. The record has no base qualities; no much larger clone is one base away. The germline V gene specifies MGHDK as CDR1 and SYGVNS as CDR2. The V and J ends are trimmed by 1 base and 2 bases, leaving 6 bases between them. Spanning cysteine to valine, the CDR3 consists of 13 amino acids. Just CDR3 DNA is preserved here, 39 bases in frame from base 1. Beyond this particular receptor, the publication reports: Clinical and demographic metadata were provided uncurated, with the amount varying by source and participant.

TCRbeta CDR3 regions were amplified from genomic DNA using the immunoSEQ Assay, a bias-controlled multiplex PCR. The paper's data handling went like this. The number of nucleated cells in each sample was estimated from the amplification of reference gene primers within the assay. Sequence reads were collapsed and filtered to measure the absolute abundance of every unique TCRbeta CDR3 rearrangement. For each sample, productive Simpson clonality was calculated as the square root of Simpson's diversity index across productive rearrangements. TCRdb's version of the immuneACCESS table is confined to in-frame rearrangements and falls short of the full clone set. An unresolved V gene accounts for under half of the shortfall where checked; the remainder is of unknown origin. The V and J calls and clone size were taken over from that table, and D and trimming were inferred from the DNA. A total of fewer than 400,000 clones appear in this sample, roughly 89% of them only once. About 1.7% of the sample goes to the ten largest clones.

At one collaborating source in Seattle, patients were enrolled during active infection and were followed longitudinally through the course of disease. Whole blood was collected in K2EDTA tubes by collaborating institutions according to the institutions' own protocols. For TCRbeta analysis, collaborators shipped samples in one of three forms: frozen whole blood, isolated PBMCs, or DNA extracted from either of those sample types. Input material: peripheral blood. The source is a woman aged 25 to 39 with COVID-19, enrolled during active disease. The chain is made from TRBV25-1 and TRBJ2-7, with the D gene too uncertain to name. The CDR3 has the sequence CASSEWQPYEQYV. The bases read TGTGCCAGCAGTGAATGGCAACCCTACGAGCAGTACGTC.